This entry lists 11 T cell receptor beta chains sequenced from one sample in a study of blood T cell repertoires in COVID-19. Here immunoSEQ multiplex PCR was the method, and the copy in TCRdb shows in-frame clones only, minus some. The table records 150,000 to 200,000 clones, around 79% of them present only once. The specimen sequenced was PBMCs or T cells enriched from blood (not recorded which). Receptors originate from a man aged 45 to 65 who had recovered from COVID-19.

J is TRBJ1-6 and V is TRBV19; D is undetermined. The V gene lost 3 bases and the J gene lost 0 bases, with 9 bases spanning the gap. Per germline, CDR1 LNHDA and CDR2 SQIVND (reference sequence). CDR3 length equals 16 residues. The CDR3 protein is CASSIRSSSYNSPLHF. The CDR3 DNA reads as TGTGCCAGTAGTATTCGGTCGAGCTCCTATAATTCACCCCTCCACTTT.

The genes are TRBV5-1 and TRBJ1-1; 9 bases are a match to TRBD1. The CDR3 length is 15 residues. The germline gives CDR1 SGHRS, CDR2 YFSETQ. After removal of 3 bases from V and 4 bases from J, the junction contained 7 bases not matched to a gene. CDR3 nucleotides: TGCGCCAGCAGCTCGAACAGGGGGCCTGGCACTGAAGCTTTCTTT. Its translation: CASSSNRGPGTEAFF. Together with reference TRBV5-1 and TRBJ1-1, the CDR3 gives the full variable domain: KAGVTQTPRYLIKTRGQQVTLSCSPISGHRSVSWYQQTPGQGLQFLFEYFSETQRNKGNFPGRFSGRQFSNSRSEMNVSTLELGDSALYLCASSSNRGPGTEAFFGQGTRLTVV.

This chain uses TRBV9 with TRBJ1-4; D not resolved. Deletions cut 0 bases from V and 3 bases from J, with 9 bases between. CDR1 is SGDLS, CDR2 YYNGEE, per germline. This CDR3 is 15 amino acids long. The CDR3 loop is CASSVDREANEKLFF. As DNA, the CDR3 is TGTGCCAGCAGCGTAGACCGGGAGGCTAATGAAAAACTGTTTTTT.

This clone was found a few times. The chain links TRBV4-1 to TRBJ2-4, with TRBD1 matching 7 bases. The germline gives CDR1 MGHRA, CDR2 YSYEKL. V lost 0 bases to trimming and J lost 1 base; unmatched junction nucleotides: 3. This CDR3 is 16 amino acids long. CDR3 protein: CASSQDRGTAKNIQYF. CDR3 coding DNA: TGCGCCAGCAGCCAAGACAGGGGGACGGCCAAAAACATTCAGTACTTC.

The genes are TRBV29-1 and TRBJ1-2, with D possibly being TRBD1 (6 bases). Germline CDR1 reads SQVTM; CDR2 reads ANQGSEA. The CDR3 extends over 13 amino acids. V gave up 6 bases and J gave up 6 bases, with 17 bases separating them. This chain's CDR3 is CSVDSSGVHGYTF. CDR3 in DNA: TGCAGCGTGGATTCATCAGGGGTACATGGCTACACCTTC.

This clone was seen once. The chain links TRBV11-2 to TRBJ2-3; TRBD2 might be the D (6 bases). V shed 1 base and J shed 0 bases, with 20 bases lying between them. This CDR3 is 19 amino acids long. Germline CDR1 reads SGHAT; CDR2 reads FQNNGV. The CDR3 sequence is CASSLVGWIRSGSTDTQYF. For the CDR3, the DNA is TGTGCCAGCAGCTTAGTAGGGTGGATCCGGAGCGGGAGCACAGATACGCAGTATTTT. Supplemented by reference TRBV11-2 and TRBJ2-3, the full variable domain reads EAGVAQSPRYKIIEKRQSVAFWCNPISGHATLYWYQQILGQGPKLLIQFQNNGVVDDSQLPKDRFSAERLKGVDSTLKIQPAKLEDSAVYLCASSLVGWIRSGSTDTQYFGPGTRLTVL.

The V and J genes are TRBV3-1 (or the pseudogene TRBV3-2) and TRBJ2-7; D is unclear. V was trimmed by 1 base and J by 3 bases, leaving 7 bases between them. The CDR3 extends over 13 amino acids. Germline CDR1 LGHDT, CDR2 YNNKEL (reference sequence). As DNA, the CDR3 is TGTGCCAGCAGCCAAGGGCGGAACTACGAGCAGTACTTC. As protein: CASSQGRNYEQYF.

About this clone itself: One end of the junction varies from germline; a read error may be responsible. The chain is built from TRBV5-1 and TRBJ2-1; the match to TRBD2 covers 9 bases. The CDR3 consists of 15 residues. Germline-derived CDR1 and CDR2 are SGHRS and YFSETQ. CDR3 in amino acids: CASRLAGGAYNEQFF. CDR3 coding DNA: TGCGCCAGCCGCTTGGCGGGGGGGGCCTACAATGAGCAGTTCTTC.

CDR3 in DNA: TGTGCCATCAGGACCCCCCGACAGAACACCGGGGAGCTGTTTTTT. Translating gives CAIRTPRQNTGELFF. V and J are TRBV10-3 and TRBJ2-2, with D hard to call. The CDR3 has 15 residues. V lost 6 bases and J lost 1, with 12 bases in between. The germline gives CDR1 ENHRY, CDR2 SYGVKD.

This clone showed up just a few times. The CDR3 loop is CASRNGGLGGYTF. As DNA, the CDR3 is TGTGCCAGCAGAAATGGAGGGTTAGGGGGCTACACCTTC. The chain couples TRBV6-5 to TRBJ1-2; D gene ambiguous. With 6 bases removed from V and 8 bases from J, the gap between germline ends came to 16 bases. The germline gives CDR1 MNHEY, CDR2 SVGAGI. The CDR3 totals 13 residues.

The chain uses TRBV18 and TRBJ2-7, with 8 bases that match TRBD1. CDR1 is KGHSH and CDR2 is LQKENI in the germline V gene. The CDR3 loop spans 15 amino acids. After removal of 3 bases from V and 7 bases from J, the junction contained 11 bases not matched to a gene. For the CDR3, the DNA is TGTGCCAGCTCACCGACGGTGACAGGGGCAGGAGAGCAGTACTTC. Translating it yields CASSPTVTGAGEQYF.